Listed below are T cell receptor beta chains from one sample, sequenced in a study of regulatory T cells in long-lasting Graves disease. TCRdb re-called the multiplex PCR reads through MiXCR, storing one row per CDR3 protein. Here the sample spans some 370,000 distinct CDR3 sequences, 20% being singletons. The sample consisted of peripheral blood mononuclear cells (PBMCs), taken when the disease was refractory, from a patient treated with antithyroid drugs. The receptors derive from a female donor with Graves disease. Each CDR3 is given with its conserved first and last residue. A D gene is named only where the DNA matches it firmly. Clone size, where shown, is once, few, many, or a class for clones that have expanded.

size: few; V: TRBV20-1; length: 13; D: -; J: TRBJ2-2; CDR3: CSARGLLPGELFF; DNA: TGCAGTGCTAGGGGGCTACTCCCCGGGGAGCTGTTTTTT
size: -; V: TRBV3-1; length: 15; D: TRBD2; J: TRBJ2-7; CDR3: CASSQGLAVIYEQYF; DNA: TGTGCCAGCAGCCAAGGCCTAGCGGTAATCTACGAGCAGTACTTC
size: -; V: TRBV7-2; length: 15; D: TRBD2; J: TRBJ2-7; CDR3: CASSPEPGRGQEQYF; DNA: TGTGCCAGCAGCCCCGAACCGGGGAGGGGTCAGGAGCAGTACTTC
size: -; V: TRBV29-1; length: 13; D: -; J: TRBJ2-7; CDR3: CSVDSGGLYEQYF; DNA: TGCAGCGTTGACTCAGGAGGGCTCTACGAGCAGTACTTC
size: -; V: TRBV5-6; length: 16; D: TRBD2; J: TRBJ2-1; CDR3: CASSFSRLAVYNEQFF; DNA: TGTGCCAGCAGCTTTAGTAGACTAGCGGTTTACAATGAGCAGTTCTTC
size: many; V: TRBV28; length: 15; D: -; J: TRBJ2-7; CDR3: CASRLTGTPVVEQYF; DNA: TGTGCCAGCAGGCTAACCGGGACTCCAGTAGTCGAGCAGTACTTC
size: few; V: TRBV7-9; length: 15; D: -; J: TRBJ1-4; CDR3: CASSPSIGLNEKLFF; DNA: TGTGCCAGCAGCCCTTCGATTGGCCTGAATGAAAAACTGTTTTTT
size: many; V: TRBV28; length: 14; D: TRBD1; J: TRBJ2-7; CDR3: CASRLTGGGYEQYF; DNA: TGTGCCAGCCGATTGACAGGGGGAGGCTACGAGCAGTACTTC
size: -; V: TRBV20-1; length: 14; D: -; J: TRBJ1-2; CDR3: CSARDLGRPYGYTF; DNA: TGCAGTGCTAGAGATCTGGGTAGACCGTATGGCTACACCTTC
size: many; V: TRBV7-9; length: 17; D: TRBD2; J: TRBJ2-7; CDR3: CASSLGGLAGAVYEQYF; DNA: TGTGCCAGCAGCTTAGGAGGACTAGCGGGAGCGGTATACGAGCAGTACTTC
size: -; V: TRBV5-8; length: 15; D: -; J: TRBJ1-1; CDR3: CASSLFGPRGTEAFF; DNA: TGTGCCAGCAGCTTGTTCGGACCCCGAGGCACTGAAGCTTTCTTT
size: -; V: TRBV3-1; length: 16; D: TRBD1; J: TRBJ1-2; CDR3: CASSQGTGDLGYDYTF; DNA: TGTGCCAGCAGCCAAGGGACAGGGGATCTGGGCTATGACTACACCTTC
size: -; V: TRBV11-3; length: 13; D: -; J: TRBJ2-1; CDR3: CASSSPGLHEQFF; DNA: TGTGCCAGCAGCTCCCCCGGGCTCCATGAGCAGTTCTTC
size: many; V: TRBV24-1; length: 16; D: -; J: TRBJ1-4; CDR3: CATSDLQWAGNEKLFF; DNA: TGTGCCACCAGTGATTTGCAATGGGCCGGTAATGAAAAACTGTTTTTT
size: -; V: TRBV7-9; length: 11; D: -; J: TRBJ2-2; CDR3: CASSFTRELFF; DNA: TGTGCCAGCAGCTTTACCCGGGAGCTGTTTTTT
size: many; V: TRBV12-3/TRBV12-4; length: 12; D: -; J: TRBJ1-2; CDR3: CASSLEVGGYTF; DNA: TGTGCCAGCAGTTTAGAGGTTGGAGGCTACACCTTC
size: few; V: TRBV4-1; length: 14; D: -; J: TRBJ2-7; CDR3: CASSQGPASYEQYF; DNA: TGCGCCAGCAGCCAAGGCCCAGCCTCCTACGAGCAGTACTTC
size: -; V: TRBV7-2; length: 18; D: TRBD2; J: TRBJ2-2; CDR3: CASSLLPGTSGNTGELFF; DNA: TGTGCCAGCAGCTTACTACCCGGGACTAGCGGGAACACCGGGGAGCTGTTTTTT
size: many; V: TRBV6-1; length: 13; D: TRBD1; J: TRBJ1-5; CDR3: CASRGQGNQPQHF; DNA: TGTGCCAGCAGGGGACAGGGGAATCAGCCCCAGCATTTT
size: -; V: TRBV7-9; length: 15; D: -; J: TRBJ2-7; CDR3: CASSLALAAIGEQYF; DNA: TGTGCCAGCAGCTTAGCGTTAGCGGCCATTGGCGAGCAGTACTTC
size: few; V: TRBV27; length: 15; D: -; J: TRBJ1-1; CDR3: CASSFGLQGTTEAFF; DNA: TGTGCCAGCAGTTTCGGTCTGCAGGGGACCACTGAAGCTTTCTTT
size: -; V: TRBV9; length: 14; D: -; J: TRBJ2-7; CDR3: CASSVGEGRYEQYF; DNA: TGTGCCAGCAGCGTAGGAGAGGGAAGGTACGAGCAGTACTTC
size: -; V: TRBV12-3/TRBV12-4; length: 13; D: -; J: TRBJ2-3; CDR3: CASSLDSGDTQYF; DNA: TGTGCCAGCAGTTTAGACTCCGGGGATACGCAGTATTTT
size: -; V: TRBV2; length: 15; D: -; J: TRBJ2-1; CDR3: CASSPGVSTGDEQFF; DNA: TGTGCCAGCAGTCCAGGGGTTTCTACGGGGGATGAGCAGTTCTTC